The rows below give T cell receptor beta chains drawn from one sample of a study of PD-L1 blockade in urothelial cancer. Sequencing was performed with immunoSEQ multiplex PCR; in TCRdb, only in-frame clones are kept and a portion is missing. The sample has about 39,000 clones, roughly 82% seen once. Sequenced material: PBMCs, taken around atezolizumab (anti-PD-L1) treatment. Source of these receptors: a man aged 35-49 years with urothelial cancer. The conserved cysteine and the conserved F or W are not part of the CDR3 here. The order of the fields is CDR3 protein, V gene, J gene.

cdr3_aa: ASSTAGQGKWT
v_call: TRBV19
j_call: TRBJ1-2

cdr3_aa: ASSFDRGGYNEQF
v_call: TRBV7-3
j_call: TRBJ2-1

cdr3_aa: ASSFLAGLPYEQY
v_call: TRBV5-6
j_call: TRBJ2-7

cdr3_aa: ASSLAEGETQY
v_call: TRBV4-3
j_call: TRBJ2-5

cdr3_aa: SAGQGSPYEQY
v_call: TRBV29-1
j_call: TRBJ2-7

cdr3_aa: ASSQVISGVGETQY
v_call: TRBV4-1
j_call: TRBJ2-5

cdr3_aa: ASSGQGTTTSGRYIGELF
v_call: TRBV5-1
j_call: TRBJ2-2

cdr3_aa: AWDRTSGISYNEQF
v_call: TRBV30
j_call: TRBJ2-1

cdr3_aa: ASSSMTSGREQF
v_call: TRBV19
j_call: TRBJ2-1

cdr3_aa: AWGTFEAF
v_call: TRBV30
j_call: TRBJ1-1

cdr3_aa: ASSPGLAGVADTQY
v_call: TRBV7-9
j_call: TRBJ2-3

cdr3_aa: ASSQEVAGRGEQY
v_call: TRBV7-2
j_call: TRBJ2-7

cdr3_aa: ASTGGGPYEQY
v_call: TRBV6-5
j_call: TRBJ2-7

cdr3_aa: ASILRGTEAF
v_call: TRBV6-1
j_call: TRBJ1-1

cdr3_aa: ASSINPVGNRGTEAF
v_call: TRBV19
j_call: TRBJ1-1

cdr3_aa: ASTETVTNEKLF
v_call: TRBV19
j_call: TRBJ1-4

cdr3_aa: ASSYSAGDDEQY
v_call: TRBV6-5
j_call: TRBJ2-7

cdr3_aa: ASSPSQGDREQF
v_call: TRBV9
j_call: TRBJ2-1

cdr3_aa: ATSIGSGETQY
v_call: TRBV15
j_call: TRBJ2-5

cdr3_aa: ASSSVGRAATDTQY
v_call: TRBV5-6
j_call: TRBJ2-3

cdr3_aa: SVRGTSVNSYEQY
v_call: TRBV29-1
j_call: TRBJ2-7

cdr3_aa: ASSPFQGSEQY
v_call: TRBV14
j_call: TRBJ2-7

cdr3_aa: ASSDRQGRVFVTPEAF
v_call: TRBV11-2
j_call: TRBJ1-1

cdr3_aa: ASSQTSGGTYEQY
v_call: TRBV28
j_call: TRBJ2-7

cdr3_aa: ASSQDRGHYTDTQY
v_call: TRBV28
j_call: TRBJ2-3

cdr3_aa: ASSLSPGENTEAF
v_call: TRBV7-3
j_call: TRBJ1-1

cdr3_aa: ASSLSGGLAGEDNEQF
v_call: TRBV7-6
j_call: TRBJ2-1

cdr3_aa: ASSPQQAASGNTIY
v_call: TRBV28
j_call: TRBJ1-3

cdr3_aa: ASTSGGYNEQF
v_call: TRBV19
j_call: TRBJ2-1

cdr3_aa: ATSYRDSSDEQY
v_call: TRBV15
j_call: TRBJ2-7

cdr3_aa: ASSTRDRGRNEKLF
v_call: TRBV19
j_call: TRBJ1-4

cdr3_aa: SVRRTDANYGYT
v_call: TRBV29-1
j_call: TRBJ1-2

cdr3_aa: ASSPRPGGAQY
v_call: TRBV7-3
j_call: TRBJ2-7